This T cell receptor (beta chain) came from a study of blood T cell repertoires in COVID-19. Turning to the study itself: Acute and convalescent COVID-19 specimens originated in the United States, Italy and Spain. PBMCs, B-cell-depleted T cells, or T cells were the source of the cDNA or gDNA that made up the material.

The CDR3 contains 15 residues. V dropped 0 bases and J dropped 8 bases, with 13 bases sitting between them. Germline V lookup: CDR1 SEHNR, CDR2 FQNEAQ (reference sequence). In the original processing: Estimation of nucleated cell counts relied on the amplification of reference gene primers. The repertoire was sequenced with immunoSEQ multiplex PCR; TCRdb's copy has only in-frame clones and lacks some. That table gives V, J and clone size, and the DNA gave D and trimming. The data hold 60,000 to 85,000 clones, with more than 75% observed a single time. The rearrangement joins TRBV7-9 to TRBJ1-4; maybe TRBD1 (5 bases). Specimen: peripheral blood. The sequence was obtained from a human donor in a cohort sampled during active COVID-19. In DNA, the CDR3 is TGTGCCAGCAGCTTAGCGGGCAGGGCTGGGGAAAAACTGTTTTTT. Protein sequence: CASSLAGRAGEKLFF.